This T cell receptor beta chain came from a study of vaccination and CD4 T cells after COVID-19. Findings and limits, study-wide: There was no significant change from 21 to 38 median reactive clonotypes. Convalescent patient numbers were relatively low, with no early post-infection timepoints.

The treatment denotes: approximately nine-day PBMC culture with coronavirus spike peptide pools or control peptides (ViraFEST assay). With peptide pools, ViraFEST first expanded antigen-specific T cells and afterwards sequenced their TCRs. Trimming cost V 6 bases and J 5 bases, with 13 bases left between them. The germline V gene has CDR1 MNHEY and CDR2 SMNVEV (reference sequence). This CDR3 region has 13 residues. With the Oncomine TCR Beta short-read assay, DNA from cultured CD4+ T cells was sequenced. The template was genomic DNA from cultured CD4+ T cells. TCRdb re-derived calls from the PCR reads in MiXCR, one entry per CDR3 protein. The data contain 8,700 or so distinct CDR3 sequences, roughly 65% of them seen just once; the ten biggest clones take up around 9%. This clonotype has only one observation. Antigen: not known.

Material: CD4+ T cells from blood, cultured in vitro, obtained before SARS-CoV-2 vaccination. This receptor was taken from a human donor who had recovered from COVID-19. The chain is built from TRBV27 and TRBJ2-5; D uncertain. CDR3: CASRDSTLETQYF. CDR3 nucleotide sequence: TGTGCCAGCAGAGATTCTACCCTTGAGACCCAGTACTTC.